A selection of T cell receptor beta chains follows, all from one sample in a study of blood T cell repertoires in COVID-19. Profiling relied on immunoSEQ multiplex PCR, and the TCRdb table lists in-frame clones only, not all of them. The sample comprises fewer than 400,000 clones, 70% to 90% of which are singletons, and 3% rests with the top ten. The specimen sequenced was peripheral blood. The receptor set was obtained from a human donor in a cohort sampled during active COVID-19. CDR3s include the opening cysteine and the closing phenylalanine or tryptophan.

j_gene: TRBJ2-3
v_gene: TRBV5-1
CDR3aa: CASSDQGTRTDTQYF

j_gene: TRBJ2-5
v_gene: TRBV3-1/TRBV3-2
CDR3aa: CASSHGTGQETQYF

j_gene: TRBJ1-5
v_gene: TRBV28
CDR3aa: CASTNGGQGDQPQHF

j_gene: TRBJ1-3
v_gene: TRBV2
CDR3aa: CASSDQTGAGGNTIYF

j_gene: TRBJ2-2
v_gene: TRBV5-4
CDR3aa: CASERGNTGELFF

j_gene: TRBJ2-5
v_gene: TRBV29-1
CDR3aa: CSVAYPAVRETQYF

j_gene: TRBJ2-5
v_gene: TRBV30
CDR3aa: CARGGTGRETQYF

j_gene: TRBJ2-3
v_gene: TRBV9
CDR3aa: CASSVGAYQDTDTQYF

j_gene: TRBJ2-3
v_gene: TRBV6-5
CDR3aa: CASPSLADTQYF

j_gene: TRBJ2-7
v_gene: TRBV30
CDR3aa: CAFSLAGGSYEQYF

j_gene: TRBJ1-1
v_gene: TRBV12-3/TRBV12-4
CDR3aa: CASSLVRGTEAFF

j_gene: TRBJ2-7
v_gene: TRBV6-5
CDR3aa: CASSYSSGGSYEQYF

j_gene: TRBJ1-2
v_gene: TRBV2
CDR3aa: CASSEGGRRGYTF

j_gene: TRBJ1-1
v_gene: TRBV6-5
CDR3aa: CASNSRTGNTEAFF

j_gene: TRBJ2-7
v_gene: TRBV5-5
CDR3aa: CASSLGGLSSYEQYF

j_gene: TRBJ2-2
v_gene: TRBV7-3
CDR3aa: CASSLGVAGGTGELFF

j_gene: TRBJ2-5
v_gene: TRBV30
CDR3aa: CAWSGEGARETQYF

j_gene: TRBJ2-7
v_gene: TRBV2
CDR3aa: CASTWGGGGVEQYF

j_gene: TRBJ2-5
v_gene: TRBV7-8
CDR3aa: CASSRSRTSDQETQYF

j_gene: TRBJ2-7
v_gene: TRBV27
CDR3aa: CATSGDRGPKGGYEQYF

j_gene: TRBJ1-4
v_gene: TRBV1
CDR3aa: CTSSQEYPGATNEKLFF

j_gene: TRBJ2-3
v_gene: TRBV5-6
CDR3aa: CASSYLGRGFPDTQYF

j_gene: TRBJ1-3
v_gene: TRBV12-3/TRBV12-4
CDR3aa: CASSFISGNTIYF

j_gene: TRBJ1-4
v_gene: TRBV30
CDR3aa: CAWSSRGEKLFF

j_gene: TRBJ2-3
v_gene: TRBV28
CDR3aa: CASSFWARGLEDTQYF

j_gene: TRBJ1-2
v_gene: TRBV2
CDR3aa: CASRRGQTDGYTF

j_gene: TRBJ2-5
v_gene: TRBV23-1
CDR3aa: CASSPGETQYF

j_gene: TRBJ2-5
v_gene: TRBV30
CDR3aa: CAWSAAGRRETQYF

j_gene: TRBJ1-3
v_gene: TRBV7-8
CDR3aa: CASSLEAGSNTIYF

j_gene: TRBJ2-3
v_gene: TRBV21-1
CDR3aa: CASSKDREGSTDTQYF

j_gene: TRBJ1-2
v_gene: TRBV30
CDR3aa: CAWSVRLAQANYGYTF

j_gene: TRBJ1-1
v_gene: TRBV5-1
CDR3aa: CASSLEGGGTEAFF

j_gene: TRBJ2-1
v_gene: TRBV3-1/TRBV3-2
CDR3aa: CASSQDPSSNEQFF

j_gene: TRBJ2-7
v_gene: TRBV7-2
CDR3aa: CASSLSFGGGYEQYF

j_gene: TRBJ2-1
v_gene: TRBV5-5
CDR3aa: CASFSPGVSPGQFF

j_gene: TRBJ2-7
v_gene: TRBV2
CDR3aa: CASSVPASGGNTYEQYF

j_gene: TRBJ2-5
v_gene: TRBV5-1
CDR3aa: CASRWDRSSETQYF

j_gene: TRBJ1-6
v_gene: TRBV2
CDR3aa: CASSTDNSPLHF

j_gene: TRBJ2-1
v_gene: TRBV2
CDR3aa: CAVDRGGFNEQFF

j_gene: TRBJ1-5
v_gene: TRBV7-3
CDR3aa: CASSPAHTRGRSRWGNQPQHF